What follows are 2 T cell receptor beta chains derived from one specimen sequenced in a study of T cells after posttransplantation cyclophosphamide. TCRdb's table, derived via immunoSEQ multiplex PCR, lists solely in-frame clones and lacks some. The data contain 8,500 to 9,500 clones, roughly 98% of them singletons. The sample comprised naive CD8+ T cells sorted from PBMCs. The receptors were gathered from a man aged 45-65 years in good health, CMV-negative, and a related stem cell transplant donor.

This clone was observed a single time. This chain joins TRBV2 and TRBJ1-2, with a possible D match to TRBD1 (6 bases). The CDR3 consists of 14 residues. Germline CDR1 is SNHLY and CDR2 is FYNNEI. Deletions cut 3 bases from V and 4 bases from J, with 12 bases between. CDR3 sequence: CASSETGLAYGYTF. The DNA of the CDR3 is TGTGCCAGCAGTGAGACAGGATTAGCCTATGGCTACACCTTC.

This chain joins TRBV13 and TRBJ2-5; 8 nucleotides match TRBD1. Germline-derived CDR1 and CDR2 are PRHDT and FYEKMQ (reference sequence). Unmatched junction bases numbered 5, after V lost 3 bases and J lost 5 bases. The CDR3 contains 14 residues. The CDR3 loop is CASSFSDRDETQYF. The CDR3 DNA reads TGTGCCAGCAGCTTTTCGGACAGGGACGAGACCCAGTACTTC.